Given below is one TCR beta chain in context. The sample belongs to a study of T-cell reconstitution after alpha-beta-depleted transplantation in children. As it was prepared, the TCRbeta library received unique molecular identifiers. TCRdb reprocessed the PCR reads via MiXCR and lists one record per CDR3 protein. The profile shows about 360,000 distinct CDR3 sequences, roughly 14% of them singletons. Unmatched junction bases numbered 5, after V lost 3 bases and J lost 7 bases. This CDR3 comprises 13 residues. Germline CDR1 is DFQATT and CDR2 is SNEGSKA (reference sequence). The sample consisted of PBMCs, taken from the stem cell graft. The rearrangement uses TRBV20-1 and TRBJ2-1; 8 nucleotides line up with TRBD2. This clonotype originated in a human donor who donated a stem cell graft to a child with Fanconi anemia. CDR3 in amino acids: CSASGGAGNEQFF. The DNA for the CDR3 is TGCAGTGCTAGCGGGGGGGCCGGGAATGAGCAGTTCTTC.